What follows describes a single T cell receptor beta chain. The target antigen is unknown. There are 13 residues in the CDR3. Trimming cost V 10 bases and J 7 bases; bases outside gene matches: 7. From germline, CDR1 is SNHLY and CDR2 FYNNEI. This record belongs to a study of PD-L1 blockade in urothelial cancer. Background on the study: Prior chemotherapy in patients spanned 0 to 3 regimens. Specimens of blood held a median count of about 150,000 T cells. Study findings and constraints: Below-median blood TCR clonality before treatment forecast better survival.

PCRs each included synthetic TCR analog templates spiked in. Here immunoSEQ multiplex PCR was the method, and the copy in TCRdb shows in-frame clones only, minus some. Among about 85,000 clones listed, more than 75% were seen once. As to time point: pretreatment peripheral blood. This clonotype was obtained from a man between 60 and 75 years old with urothelial cancer. This chain joins TRBV2 and TRBJ2-1; 10 bases map to TRBD1. The input for sequencing was PBMCs, taken around atezolizumab (anti-PD-L1) treatment. CDR3: CAIRQGASNEQFF. CDR3 nucleotides: TGTGCCATTCGACAGGGGGCCAGTAATGAGCAGTTCTTC.